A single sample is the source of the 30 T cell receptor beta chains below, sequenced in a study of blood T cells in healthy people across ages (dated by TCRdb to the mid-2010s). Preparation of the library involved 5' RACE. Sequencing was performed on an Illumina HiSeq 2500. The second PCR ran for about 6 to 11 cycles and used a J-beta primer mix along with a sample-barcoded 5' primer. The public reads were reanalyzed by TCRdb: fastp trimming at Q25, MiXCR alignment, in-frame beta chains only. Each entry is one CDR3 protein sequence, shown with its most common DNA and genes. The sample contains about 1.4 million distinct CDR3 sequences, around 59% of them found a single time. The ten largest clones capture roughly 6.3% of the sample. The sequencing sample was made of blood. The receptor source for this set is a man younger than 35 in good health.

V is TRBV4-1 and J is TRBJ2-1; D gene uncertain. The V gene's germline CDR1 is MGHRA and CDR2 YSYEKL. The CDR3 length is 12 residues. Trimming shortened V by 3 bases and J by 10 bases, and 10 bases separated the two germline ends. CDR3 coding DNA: TGCGCCAGCAGCCATACGCGCAGGGAGCAGTTCTTC. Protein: CASSHTRREQFF.

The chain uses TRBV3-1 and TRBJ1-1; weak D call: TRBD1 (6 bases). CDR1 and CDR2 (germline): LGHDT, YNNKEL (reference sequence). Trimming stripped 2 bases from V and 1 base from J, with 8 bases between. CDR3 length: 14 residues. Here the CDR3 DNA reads TGTGCCAGCAGCCAAATGGACAGGAACACTGAAGCTTTCTTT. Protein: CASSQMDRNTEAFF. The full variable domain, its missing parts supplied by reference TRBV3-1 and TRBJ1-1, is DTAVSQTPKYLVTQMGNDKSIKCEQNLGHDTMYWYKQDSKKFLKIMFSYNNKELIINETVPNRFSPKSPDKAHLNLHINSLELGDSAVYFCASSQMDRNTEAFFGQGTRLTVV.

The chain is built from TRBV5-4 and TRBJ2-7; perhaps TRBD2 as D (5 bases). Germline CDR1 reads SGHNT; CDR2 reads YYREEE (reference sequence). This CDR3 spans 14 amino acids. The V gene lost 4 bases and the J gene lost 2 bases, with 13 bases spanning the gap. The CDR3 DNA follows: TGTGCCAGCAGCGAGGACTCTTCCCCCTACGAGCAGTACTTC. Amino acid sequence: CASSEDSSPYEQYF.

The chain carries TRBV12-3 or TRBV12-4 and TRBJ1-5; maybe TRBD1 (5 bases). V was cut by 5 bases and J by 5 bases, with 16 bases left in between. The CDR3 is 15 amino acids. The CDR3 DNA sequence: TGTGCCAGCAGTCGGTCAGGGAGGGAGGATCAGCCCCAGCATTTT. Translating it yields CASSRSGREDQPQHF.

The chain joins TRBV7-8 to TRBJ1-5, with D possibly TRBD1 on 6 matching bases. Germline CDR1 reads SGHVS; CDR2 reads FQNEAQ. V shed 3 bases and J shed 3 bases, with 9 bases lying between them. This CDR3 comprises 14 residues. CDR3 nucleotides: TGTGCCAGCAGCTTCGGACAGATCAATCAGCCCCAGCATTTT. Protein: CASSFGQINQPQHF.

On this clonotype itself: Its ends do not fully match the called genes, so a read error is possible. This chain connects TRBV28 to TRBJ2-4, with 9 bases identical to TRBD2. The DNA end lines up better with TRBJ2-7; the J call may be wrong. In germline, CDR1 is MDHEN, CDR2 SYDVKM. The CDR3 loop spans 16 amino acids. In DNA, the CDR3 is TGTGCCAACAGTTTTGAGCGGGGGGCGCAACCCTACGAGCAGTACTTC. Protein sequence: CANSFERGAQPYEQYF.

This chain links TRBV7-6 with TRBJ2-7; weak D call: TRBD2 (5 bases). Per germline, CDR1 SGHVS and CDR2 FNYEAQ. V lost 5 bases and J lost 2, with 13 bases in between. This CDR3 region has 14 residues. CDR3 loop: CASSVEASTYEQYF. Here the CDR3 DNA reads TGTGCCAGCAGCGTAGAGGCTAGCACCTACGAGCAGTACTTC.

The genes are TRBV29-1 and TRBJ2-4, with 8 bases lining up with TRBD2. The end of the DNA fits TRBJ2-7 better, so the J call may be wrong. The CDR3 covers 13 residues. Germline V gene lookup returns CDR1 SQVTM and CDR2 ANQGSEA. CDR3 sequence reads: CSVALGGAYEQYF. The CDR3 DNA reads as TGCAGCGTCGCCCTCGGGGGGGCCTACGAGCAGTACTTC.

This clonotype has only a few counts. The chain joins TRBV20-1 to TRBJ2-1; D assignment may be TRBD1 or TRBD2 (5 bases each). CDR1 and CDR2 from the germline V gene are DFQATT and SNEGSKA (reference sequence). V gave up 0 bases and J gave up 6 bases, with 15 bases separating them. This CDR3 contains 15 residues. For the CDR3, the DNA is TGCAGTGCTAGAGACCCCCGGGACCTCGGCAATGAGCAGTTCTTC. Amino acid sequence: CSARDPRDLGNEQFF.

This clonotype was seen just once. The CDR3 DNA sequence: TGTGCCAGCAGTGAATGGGGGGAGGCCGGGGAGCTGTTTTTT. This codes for CASSEWGEAGELFF. The rearrangement uses TRBV6-1 and TRBJ2-2; TRBD2 is a possible D gene (6 bases). CDR1 and CDR2 (germline): MNHNS, SASEGT. The CDR3 length is 14 residues. V dropped 2 bases and J dropped 6 bases, with 10 bases sitting between them.

CDR3 coding DNA: TGTGCCACCAGTCCCTCCACTTCGCCCATTAACACCGGGGAGCTGTTTTTT. This sequence encodes CATSPSTSPINTGELFF. This rearrangement joins TRBV11-2 to TRBJ2-2; D gene unclear. Germline assignment: CDR1 SGHAT and CDR2 FQNNGV. This CDR3 spans 17 amino acids. Trimming shortened V by 10 bases and J by 2 bases, and 23 bases separated the two germline ends.

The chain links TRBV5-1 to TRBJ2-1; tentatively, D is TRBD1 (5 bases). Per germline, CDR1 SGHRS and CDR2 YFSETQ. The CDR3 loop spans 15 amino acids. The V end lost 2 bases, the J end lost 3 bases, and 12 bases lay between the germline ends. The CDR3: CASSLPRQSYNEQFF. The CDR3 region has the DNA TGCGCCAGCAGCTTACCGAGACAGAGCTACAATGAGCAGTTCTTC.

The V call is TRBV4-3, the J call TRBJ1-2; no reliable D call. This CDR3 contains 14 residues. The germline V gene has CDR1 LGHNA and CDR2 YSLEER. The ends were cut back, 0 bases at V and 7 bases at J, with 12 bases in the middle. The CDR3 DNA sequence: TGCGCCAGCAGCCAAGATTTTTTAGAGGCTGGCTACACCTTC. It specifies CASSQDFLEAGYTF.

CDR3 in amino acids: CASRLTVGGISYEQYF. The CDR3, as DNA: TGTGCCAGCCGGTTAACTGTGGGGGGTATCTCCTACGAGCAGTACTTC. The chain links TRBV28 to TRBJ2-7; possible D gene TRBD2, 6 bases. The V and J ends lost 8 bases and 0 bases respectively, with 20 bases between them. Germline CDR1 is MDHEN and CDR2 is SYDVKM. This CDR3 is built from 16 residues.

The CDR3 nucleotides read TGCGCCAGCAGTGGATACCCCGGGACAGCGAACACTGAAGCTTTCTTT. This codes for CASSGYPGTANTEAFF. The chain joins TRBV10-2 to TRBJ1-1; TRBD1 agrees at 7 bases. Per germline, CDR1 WSHSY and CDR2 SAAADI. This CDR3 has 16 residues. Losses at the gene ends were 4 bases for V and 1 base for J; bases not matched to a gene: 9.

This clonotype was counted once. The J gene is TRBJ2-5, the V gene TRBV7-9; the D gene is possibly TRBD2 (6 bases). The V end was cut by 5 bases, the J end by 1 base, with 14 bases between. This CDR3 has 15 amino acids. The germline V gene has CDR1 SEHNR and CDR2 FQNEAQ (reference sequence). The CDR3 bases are TGTGCCAGCAGCCCCGGGACTCTCCGCCAAGAGACCCAGTACTTC. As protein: CASSPGTLRQETQYF.

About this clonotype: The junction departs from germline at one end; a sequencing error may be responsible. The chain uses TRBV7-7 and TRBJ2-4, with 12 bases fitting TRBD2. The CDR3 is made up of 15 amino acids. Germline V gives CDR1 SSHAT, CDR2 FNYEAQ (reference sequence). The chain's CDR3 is CASSPLAGGSDIQYF. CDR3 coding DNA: TGTGCTAGCAGCCCACTAGCGGGGGGATCAGACATTCAGTACTTC.

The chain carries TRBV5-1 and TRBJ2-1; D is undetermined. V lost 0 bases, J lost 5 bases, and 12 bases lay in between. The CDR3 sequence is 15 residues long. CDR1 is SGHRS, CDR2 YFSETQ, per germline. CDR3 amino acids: CASSLDSPNNNEQFF. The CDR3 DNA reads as TGCGCCAGCAGCTTGGACTCTCCGAACAACAATGAGCAGTTCTTC.

This CDR3 reads CASSQKYYQGSANEQFF. The DNA of the CDR3 is TGCGCCAGCAGCCAAAAGTATTACCAGGGTTCCGCGAATGAGCAGTTCTTC. V gene TRBV4-3 combines with J gene TRBJ2-1, with D perhaps TRBD1 (5 bases). CDR1 and CDR2 (germline): LGHNA, YSLEER. This CDR3 has 17 residues. V gave up 2 bases and J gave up 7 bases, with 21 bases separating them.

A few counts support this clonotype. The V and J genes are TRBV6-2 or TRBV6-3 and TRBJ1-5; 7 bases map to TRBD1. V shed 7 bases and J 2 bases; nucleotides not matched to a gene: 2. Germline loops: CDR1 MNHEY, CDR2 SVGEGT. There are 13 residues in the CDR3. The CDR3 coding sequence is TGTGCCAGCACCCAGGGGGGCAATCAGCCCCAGCATTTT. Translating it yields CASTQGGNQPQHF.

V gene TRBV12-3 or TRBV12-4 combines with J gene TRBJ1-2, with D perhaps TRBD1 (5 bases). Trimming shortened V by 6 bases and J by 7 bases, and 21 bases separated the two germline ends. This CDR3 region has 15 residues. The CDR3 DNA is TGTGCCAGCAGGACTCGCCGGGGGTTTAGGGGTGGCTACACCTTC. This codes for CASRTRRGFRGGYTF.

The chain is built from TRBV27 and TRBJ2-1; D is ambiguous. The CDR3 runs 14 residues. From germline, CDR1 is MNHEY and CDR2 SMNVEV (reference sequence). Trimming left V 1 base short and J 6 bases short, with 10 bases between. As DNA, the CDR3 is TGTGCCAGCAGTTTATACAGTTCGGCCAATGAGCAGTTCTTC. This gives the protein CASSLYSSANEQFF.

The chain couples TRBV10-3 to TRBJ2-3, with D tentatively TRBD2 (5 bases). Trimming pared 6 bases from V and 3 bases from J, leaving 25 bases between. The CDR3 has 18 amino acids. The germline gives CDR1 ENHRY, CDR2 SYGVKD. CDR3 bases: TGTGCCATCAGCGACCCCACCAGAGTAAGGGAGATAACAGATACGCAGTATTTT. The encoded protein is CAISDPTRVREITDTQYF.

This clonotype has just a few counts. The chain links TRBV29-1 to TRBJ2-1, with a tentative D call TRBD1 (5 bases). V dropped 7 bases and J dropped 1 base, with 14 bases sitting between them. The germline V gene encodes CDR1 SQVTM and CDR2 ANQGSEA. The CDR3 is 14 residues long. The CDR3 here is CSADRQRSYNEQFF. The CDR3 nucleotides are TGCAGCGCTGACCGACAGCGTTCCTACAATGAGCAGTTCTTC.

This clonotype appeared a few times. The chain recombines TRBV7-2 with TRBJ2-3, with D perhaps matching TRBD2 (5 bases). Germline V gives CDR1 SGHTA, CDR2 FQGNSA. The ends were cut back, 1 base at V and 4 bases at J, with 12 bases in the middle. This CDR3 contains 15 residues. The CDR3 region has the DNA TGTGCCAGCAGCTTAGTTTCCGGGGTGGCAGATACGCAGTATTTT. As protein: CASSLVSGVADTQYF.

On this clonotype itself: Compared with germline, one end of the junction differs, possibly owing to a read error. CDR3 protein: CANSSAGRNEKLFF. Written as DNA, the CDR3 is TGCGCCAACAGCTCCGCGGGACGTAATGAAAAACTGTTTTTT. The genes are TRBV5-1 and TRBJ1-4; the D gene is possibly TRBD1 (5 bases). In germline, CDR1 is SGHRS, CDR2 YFSETQ. The CDR3 runs 14 residues.

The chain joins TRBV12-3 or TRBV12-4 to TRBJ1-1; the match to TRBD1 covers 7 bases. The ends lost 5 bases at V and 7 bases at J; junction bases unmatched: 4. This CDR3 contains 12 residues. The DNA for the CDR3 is TGTGCCAGCAGTACTGGGACAGTTGAAGCTTTCTTT. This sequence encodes CASSTGTVEAFF.

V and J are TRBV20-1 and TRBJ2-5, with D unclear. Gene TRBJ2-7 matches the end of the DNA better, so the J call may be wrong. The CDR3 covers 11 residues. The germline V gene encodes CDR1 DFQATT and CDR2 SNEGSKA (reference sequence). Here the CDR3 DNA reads TGCAGTGCCCCCATAAACTACGAGCAGTACTTC. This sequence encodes CSAPINYEQYF.

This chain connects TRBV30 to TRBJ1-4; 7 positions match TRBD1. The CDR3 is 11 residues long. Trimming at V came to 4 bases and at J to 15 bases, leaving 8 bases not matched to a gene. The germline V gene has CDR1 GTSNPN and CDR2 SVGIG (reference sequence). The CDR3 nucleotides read TGTGCCTGGATTGGCGGGACAGAGGTGTTTTTT. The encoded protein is CAWIGGTEVFF.

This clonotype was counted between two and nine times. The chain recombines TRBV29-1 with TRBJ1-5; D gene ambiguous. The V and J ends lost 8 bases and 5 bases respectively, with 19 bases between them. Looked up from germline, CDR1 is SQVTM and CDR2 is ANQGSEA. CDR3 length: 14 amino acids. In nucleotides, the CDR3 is TGCAGCCCTCAGTCCGGGCTTAGGGATCAGCCCCAGCATTTT. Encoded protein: CSPQSGLRDQPQHF.